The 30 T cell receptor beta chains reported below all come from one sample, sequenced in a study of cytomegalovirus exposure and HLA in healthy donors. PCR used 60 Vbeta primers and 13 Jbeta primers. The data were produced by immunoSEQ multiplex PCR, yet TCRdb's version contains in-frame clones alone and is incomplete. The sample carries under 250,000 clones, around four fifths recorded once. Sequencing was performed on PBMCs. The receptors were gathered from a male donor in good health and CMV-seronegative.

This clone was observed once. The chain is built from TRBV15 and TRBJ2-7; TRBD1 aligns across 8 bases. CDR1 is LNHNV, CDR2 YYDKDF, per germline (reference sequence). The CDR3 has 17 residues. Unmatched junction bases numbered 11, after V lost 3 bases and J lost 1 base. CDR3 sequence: CATSSLLGQGASYEQYF. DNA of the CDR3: TGTGCCACCAGCAGTCTCCTGGGGCAGGGGGCTTCCTACGAGCAGTACTTC.

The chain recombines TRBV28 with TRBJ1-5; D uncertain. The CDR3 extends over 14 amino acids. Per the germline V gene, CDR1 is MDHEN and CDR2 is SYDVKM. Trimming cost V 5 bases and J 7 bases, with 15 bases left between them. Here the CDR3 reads CASSPPGSGQPQHF. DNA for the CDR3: TGTGCCAGCAGTCCCCCCGGGAGTGGGCAGCCCCAGCATTTT.

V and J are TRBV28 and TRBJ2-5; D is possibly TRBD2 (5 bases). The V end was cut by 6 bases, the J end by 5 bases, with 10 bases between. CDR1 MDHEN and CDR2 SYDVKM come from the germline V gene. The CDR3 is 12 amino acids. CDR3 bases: TGTGCCAGCAGGAGTGGCGGGGAGACCCAGTACTTC. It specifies CASRSGGETQYF. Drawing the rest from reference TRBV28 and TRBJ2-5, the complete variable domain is DVKVTQSSRYLVKRTGEKVFLECVQDMDHENMFWYRQDPGLGLRLIYFSYDVKMKEKGDIPEGYSVSREKKERFSLILESASTNQTSMYLCASRSGGETQYFGPGTRLLVL.

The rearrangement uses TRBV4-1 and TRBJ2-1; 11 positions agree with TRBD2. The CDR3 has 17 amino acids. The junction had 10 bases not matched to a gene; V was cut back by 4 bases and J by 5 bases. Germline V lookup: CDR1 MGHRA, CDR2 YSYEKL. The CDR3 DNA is TGCGCCAGCAGCCGATATACCGGGACTAGCGGCAACAATGAGCAGTTCTTC. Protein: CASSRYTGTSGNNEQFF.

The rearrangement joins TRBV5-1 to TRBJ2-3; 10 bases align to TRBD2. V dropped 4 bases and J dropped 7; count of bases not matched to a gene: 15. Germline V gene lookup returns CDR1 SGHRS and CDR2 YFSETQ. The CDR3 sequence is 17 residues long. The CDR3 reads CASSIITSGTRGNTQYF. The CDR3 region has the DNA TGCGCCAGCAGCATTATAACTAGCGGGACTCGAGGGAATACGCAGTATTTT.

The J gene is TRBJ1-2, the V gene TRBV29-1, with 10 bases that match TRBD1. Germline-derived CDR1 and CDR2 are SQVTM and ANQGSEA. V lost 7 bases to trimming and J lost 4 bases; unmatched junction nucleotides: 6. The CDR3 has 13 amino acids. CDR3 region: CSAMTGGSYGYTF. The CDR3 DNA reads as TGCAGCGCAATGACAGGGGGCTCCTATGGCTACACCTTC.

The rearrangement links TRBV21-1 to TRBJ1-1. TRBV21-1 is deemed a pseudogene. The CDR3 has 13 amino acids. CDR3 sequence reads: CASSASWEAEAFF. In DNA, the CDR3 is TGTGCCAGCAGCGCATCCTGGGAGGCTGAAGCTTTCTTT.

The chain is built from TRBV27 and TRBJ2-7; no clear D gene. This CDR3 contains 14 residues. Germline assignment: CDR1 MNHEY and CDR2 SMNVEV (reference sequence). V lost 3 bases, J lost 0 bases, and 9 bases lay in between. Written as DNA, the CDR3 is TGTGCCAGCAGTTTGCTTTTGAGCTCCTACGAGCAGTACTTC. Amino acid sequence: CASSLLLSSYEQYF.

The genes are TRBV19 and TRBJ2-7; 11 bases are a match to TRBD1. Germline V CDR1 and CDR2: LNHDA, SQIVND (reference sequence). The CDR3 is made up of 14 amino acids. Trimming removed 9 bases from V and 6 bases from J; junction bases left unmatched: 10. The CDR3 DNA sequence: TGTGCCAGCGAATCAGGACAGGGGGCGGGCGAGCAGTACTTC. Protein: CASESGQGAGEQYF. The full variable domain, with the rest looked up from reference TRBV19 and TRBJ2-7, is DGGITQSPKYLFRKEGQNVTLSCEQNLNHDAMYWYRQDPGQGLRLIYYSQIVNDFQKGDIAEGYSVSREKKESFPLTVTSAQKNPTAFYLCASESGQGAGEQYFGPGTRLTVT.

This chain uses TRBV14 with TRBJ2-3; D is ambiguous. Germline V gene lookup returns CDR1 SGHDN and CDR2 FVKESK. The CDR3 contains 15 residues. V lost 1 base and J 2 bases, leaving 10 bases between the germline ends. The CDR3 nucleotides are TGTGCCAGCAGCCAAGGCTACTTTTCCACAGATACGCAGTATTTT. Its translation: CASSQGYFSTDTQYF. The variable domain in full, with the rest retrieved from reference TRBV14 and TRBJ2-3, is EAGVTQFPSHSVIEKGQTVTLRCDPISGHDNLYWYRRVMGKEIKFLLHFVKESKQDESGMPNNRFLAERTGGTYSTLKVQPAELEDSGVYFCASSQGYFSTDTQYFGPGTRLTVL.

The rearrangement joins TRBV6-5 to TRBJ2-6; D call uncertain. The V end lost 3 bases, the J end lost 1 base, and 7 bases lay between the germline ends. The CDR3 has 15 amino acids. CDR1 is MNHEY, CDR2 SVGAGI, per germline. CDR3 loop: CASSYGLSGANVLTF. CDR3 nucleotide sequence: TGTGCCAGCAGTTATGGGCTTTCTGGGGCCAACGTCCTGACTTTC.

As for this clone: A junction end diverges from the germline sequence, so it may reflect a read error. The CDR3 loop reads CSSSSPGHSYEQYF. In DNA, the CDR3 is TGTTCCAGCAGCTCCCCGGGACATTCATACGAGCAGTACTTC. The V call is TRBV7-9, the J call TRBJ2-7, with D possibly matching TRBD1 (6 bases). Germline V CDR1 and CDR2: SEHNR, FQNEAQ (reference sequence). The CDR3 is made up of 14 amino acids.

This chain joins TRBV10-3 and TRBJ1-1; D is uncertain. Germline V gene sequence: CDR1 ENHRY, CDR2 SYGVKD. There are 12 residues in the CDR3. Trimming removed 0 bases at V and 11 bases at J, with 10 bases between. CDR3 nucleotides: TGTGCCATCAGTGAGTCTATTAGCGGGGCTTTCTTT. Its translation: CAISESISGAFF.

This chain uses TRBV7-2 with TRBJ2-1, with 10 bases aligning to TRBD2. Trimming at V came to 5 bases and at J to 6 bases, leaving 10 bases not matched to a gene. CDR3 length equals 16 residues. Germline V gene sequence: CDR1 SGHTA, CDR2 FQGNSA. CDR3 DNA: TGTGCCAGCAGCCGAATCGGGACTAGCGCAGGCAATGAGCAGTTCTTC. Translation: CASSRIGTSAGNEQFF.

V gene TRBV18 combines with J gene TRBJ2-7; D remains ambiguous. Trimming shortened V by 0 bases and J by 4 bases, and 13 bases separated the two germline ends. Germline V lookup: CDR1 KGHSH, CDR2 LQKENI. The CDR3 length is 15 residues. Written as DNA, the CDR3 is TGTGCCAGCTCACCACCCATCGCCACTGATTACGAGCAGTACTTC. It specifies CASSPPIATDYEQYF.

The chain's CDR3 is CASIRQGGETQYF. The CDR3 nucleotides are TGTGCCAGCATACGACAGGGGGGAGAGACCCAGTACTTC. This chain connects TRBV18 to TRBJ2-5, with TRBD1 identical over 9 bases. Germline CDR1 KGHSH, CDR2 LQKENI. The V segment lost 8 bases and the J segment 4 bases; nucleotides outside the gene matches: 5. CDR3 length: 13 residues.

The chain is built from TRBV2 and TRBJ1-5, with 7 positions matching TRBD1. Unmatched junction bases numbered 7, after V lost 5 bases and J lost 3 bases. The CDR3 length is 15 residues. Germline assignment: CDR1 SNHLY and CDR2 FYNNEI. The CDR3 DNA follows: TGTGCCAGCAGTCGACAGGGCGGGCACAATCAGCCCCAGCATTTT. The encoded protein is CASSRQGGHNQPQHF.

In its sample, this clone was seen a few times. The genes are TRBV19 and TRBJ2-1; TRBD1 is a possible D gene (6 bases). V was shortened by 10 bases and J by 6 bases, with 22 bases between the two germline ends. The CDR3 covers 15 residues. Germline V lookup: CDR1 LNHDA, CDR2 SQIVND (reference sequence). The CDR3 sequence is CATPIRDTGSNEQFF. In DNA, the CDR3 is TGTGCCACCCCCATCCGGGACACCGGCAGCAATGAGCAGTTCTTC. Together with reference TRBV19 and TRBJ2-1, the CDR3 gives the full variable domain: DGGITQSPKYLFRKEGQNVTLSCEQNLNHDAMYWYRQDPGQGLRLIYYSQIVNDFQKGDIAEGYSVSREKKESFPLTVTSAQKNPTAFYLCATPIRDTGSNEQFFGPGTRLTVL.

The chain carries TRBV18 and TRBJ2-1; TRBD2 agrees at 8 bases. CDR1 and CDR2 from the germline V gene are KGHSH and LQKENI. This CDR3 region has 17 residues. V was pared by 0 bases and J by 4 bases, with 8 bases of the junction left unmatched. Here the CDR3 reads CASSPPGDGRGYNEQFF. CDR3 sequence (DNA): TGTGCCAGCTCACCACCGGGCGACGGGAGGGGATACAATGAGCAGTTCTTC.

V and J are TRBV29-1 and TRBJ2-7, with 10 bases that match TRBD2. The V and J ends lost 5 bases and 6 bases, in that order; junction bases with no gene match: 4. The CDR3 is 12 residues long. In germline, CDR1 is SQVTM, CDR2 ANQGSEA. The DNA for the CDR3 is TGCAGCGTTCGGCTAGCGGGAGTCGAGCAGTACTTC. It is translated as CSVRLAGVEQYF.

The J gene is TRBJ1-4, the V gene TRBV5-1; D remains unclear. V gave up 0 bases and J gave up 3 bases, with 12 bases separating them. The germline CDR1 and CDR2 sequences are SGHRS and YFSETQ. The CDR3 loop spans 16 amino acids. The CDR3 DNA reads TGCGCCAGCAGCTTGGGACCGGTAGAGGCTAATGAAAAACTGTTTTTT. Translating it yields CASSLGPVEANEKLFF. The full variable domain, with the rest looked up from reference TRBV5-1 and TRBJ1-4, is KAGVTQTPRYLIKTRGQQVTLSCSPISGHRSVSWYQQTPGQGLQFLFEYFSETQRNKGNFPGRFSGRQFSNSRSEMNVSTLELGDSALYLCASSLGPVEANEKLFFGSGTQLSVL.

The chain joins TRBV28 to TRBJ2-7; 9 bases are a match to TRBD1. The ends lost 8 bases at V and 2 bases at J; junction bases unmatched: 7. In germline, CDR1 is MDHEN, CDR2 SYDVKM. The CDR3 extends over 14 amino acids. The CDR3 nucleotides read TGTGCCAGCCGTACCGGGACAGGGACCTACGAGCAGTACTTC. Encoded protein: CASRTGTGTYEQYF.

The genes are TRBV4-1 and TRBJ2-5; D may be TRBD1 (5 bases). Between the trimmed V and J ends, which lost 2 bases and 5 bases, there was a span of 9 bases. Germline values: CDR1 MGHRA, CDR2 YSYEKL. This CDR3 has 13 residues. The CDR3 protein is CASSQFRAETQYF. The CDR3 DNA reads TGCGCCAGCAGCCAATTCAGGGCTGAGACCCAGTACTTC.

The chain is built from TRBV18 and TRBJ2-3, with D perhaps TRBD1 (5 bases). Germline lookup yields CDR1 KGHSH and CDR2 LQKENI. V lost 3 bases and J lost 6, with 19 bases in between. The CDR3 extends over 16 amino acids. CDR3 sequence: CASSPIPAQRGDTQYF. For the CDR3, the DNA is TGTGCCAGCTCACCGATCCCCGCACAAAGGGGTGATACGCAGTATTTT.

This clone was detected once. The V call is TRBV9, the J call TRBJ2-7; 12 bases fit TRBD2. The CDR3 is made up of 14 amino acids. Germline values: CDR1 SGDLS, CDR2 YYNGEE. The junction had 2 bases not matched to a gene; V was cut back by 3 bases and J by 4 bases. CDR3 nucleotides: TGTGCCAGCAGCGCCGGACTAGCGGGATACGAGCAGTACTTC. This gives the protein CASSAGLAGYEQYF. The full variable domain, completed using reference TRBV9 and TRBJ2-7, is DSGVTQTPKHLITATGQRVTLRCSPRSGDLSVYWYQQSLDQGLQFLIQYYNGEERAKGNILERFSAQQFPDLHSELNLSSLELGDSALYFCASSAGLAGYEQYFGPGTRLTVT.

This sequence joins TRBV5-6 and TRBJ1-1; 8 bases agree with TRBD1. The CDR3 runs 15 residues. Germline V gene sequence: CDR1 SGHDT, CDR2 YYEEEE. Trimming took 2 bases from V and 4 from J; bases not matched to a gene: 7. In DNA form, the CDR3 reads TGTGCCAGCAGCTTTTCAAACAGGGGGGGCACTGAAGCTTTCTTT. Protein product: CASSFSNRGGTEAFF.

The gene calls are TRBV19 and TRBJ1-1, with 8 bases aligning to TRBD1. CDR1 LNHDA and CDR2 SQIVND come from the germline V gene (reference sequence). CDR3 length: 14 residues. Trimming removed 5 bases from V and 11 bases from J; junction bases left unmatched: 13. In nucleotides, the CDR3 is TGTGCCAGTAGTGTGACGACAGGGGAATATGAGGCTTTCTTT. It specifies CASSVTTGEYEAFF.

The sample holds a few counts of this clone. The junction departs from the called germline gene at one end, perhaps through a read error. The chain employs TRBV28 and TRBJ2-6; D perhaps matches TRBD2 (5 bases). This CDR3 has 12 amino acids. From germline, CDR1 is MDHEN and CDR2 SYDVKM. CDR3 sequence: CASSAGVNVLTF. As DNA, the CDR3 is TGTGCCAGCAGTGCCGGGGTCAACGTCCTGACTTTC.

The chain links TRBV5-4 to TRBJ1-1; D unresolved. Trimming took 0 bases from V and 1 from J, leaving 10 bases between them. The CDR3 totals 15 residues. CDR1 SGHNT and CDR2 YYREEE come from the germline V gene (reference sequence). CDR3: CASSLDPTTNTEAFF. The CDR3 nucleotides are TGTGCCAGCAGCTTGGACCCCACAACGAACACTGAAGCTTTCTTT.

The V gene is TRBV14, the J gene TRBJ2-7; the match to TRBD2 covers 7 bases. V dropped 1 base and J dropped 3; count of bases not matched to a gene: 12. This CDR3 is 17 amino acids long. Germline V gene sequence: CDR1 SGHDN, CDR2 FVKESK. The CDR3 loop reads CASSQGQIPRGSYEQYF. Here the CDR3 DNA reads TGTGCCAGCAGCCAAGGACAGATTCCCCGCGGGAGCTACGAGCAGTACTTC.